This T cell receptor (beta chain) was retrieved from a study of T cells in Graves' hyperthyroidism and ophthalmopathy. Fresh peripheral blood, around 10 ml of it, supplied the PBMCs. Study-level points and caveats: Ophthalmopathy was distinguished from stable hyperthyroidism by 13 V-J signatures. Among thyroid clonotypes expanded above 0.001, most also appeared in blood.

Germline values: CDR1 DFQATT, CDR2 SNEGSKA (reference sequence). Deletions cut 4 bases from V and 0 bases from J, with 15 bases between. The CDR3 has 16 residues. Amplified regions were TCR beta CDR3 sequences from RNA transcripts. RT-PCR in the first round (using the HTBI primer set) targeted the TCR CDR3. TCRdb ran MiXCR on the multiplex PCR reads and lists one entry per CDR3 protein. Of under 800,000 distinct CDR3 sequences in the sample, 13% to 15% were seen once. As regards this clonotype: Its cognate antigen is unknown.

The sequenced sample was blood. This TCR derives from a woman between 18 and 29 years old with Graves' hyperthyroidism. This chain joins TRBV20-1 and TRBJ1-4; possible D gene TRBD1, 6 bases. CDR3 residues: CSAIRGGLATNEKLFF. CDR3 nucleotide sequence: TGCAGTGCTATCAGGGGTGGCCTGGCAACTAATGAAAAACTGTTTTTT.